The 5 T cell receptor beta chains given below trace back to one sample, sequenced in a study of T cell repertoires in cytomegalovirus infection. TCRdb re-called the reads with MiXCR, one entry per CDR3 protein. Found here are about 890,000 distinct CDR3 sequences, around 32% of them singletons; the top ten hold 13%. Their recognized antigens are unknown. The starting material was cultured CD8+ T cells from PBMCs, obtained from culture after CMV antigen stimulation. These receptors all stem from a human donor in good health (CMV status not recorded). Some clones in this sample may be carry-over from other donors' samples.

The table lists this clonotype with a few counts. V usage is TRBV6-1 and J usage is TRBJ1-1; D ambiguous. Germline loops: CDR1 MNHNS, CDR2 SASEGT. The CDR3 extends over 13 amino acids. The V end lost 2 bases, the J end lost 5 bases, and 9 bases lay between the germline ends. CDR3 in amino acids: CASSERVGTEAFF. The DNA of the CDR3 is TGTGCCAGCAGTGAAAGAGTGGGAACTGAAGCTTTCTTT.

This clonotype was recorded at least ten times. CDR3 amino acids: CATKKTRSNQPQHF. The CDR3 nucleotides are TGTGCCACCAAAAAGACACGCAGCAATCAGCCCCAGCATTTT. The chain employs TRBV7-8 and TRBJ1-5; D remains unclear. Germline loops: CDR1 SGHVS, CDR2 FQNEAQ. V lost 10 bases and J lost 1, with 14 bases in between. The CDR3 has 14 residues.

This clonotype has at least ten counts. V usage is TRBV7-8 and J usage is TRBJ2-1; 14 positions match TRBD2. Germline trimming cut 6 bases from V and 7 bases from J; bases unmatched to any gene: 11. The CDR3 extends over 17 amino acids. In germline, CDR1 is SGHVS, CDR2 FQNEAQ. In DNA, the CDR3 is TGTGCCAGCAGTCGAATGACTAGCGGGGGGGCCGCGAATGAGCAGTTCTTC. It is translated as CASSRMTSGGAANEQFF.

The chain joins TRBV29-1 to TRBJ1-4; TRBD1 aligns across 8 bases. The junction had 16 bases not matched to a gene; V was cut back by 0 bases and J by 4 bases. Germline CDR1 reads SQVTM; CDR2 reads ANQGSEA. The length of the CDR3 is 19 residues. The CDR3 reads CSVEDRAGTGGNGNEKLFF. The CDR3 DNA is TGCAGCGTTGAAGACCGGGCGGGGACAGGTGGGAATGGTAATGAAAAACTGTTTTTT.

As regards this clonotype: A junction boundary mismatches the germline segment, possibly from a read error. The chain links TRBV2 to TRBJ1-2, with 7 bases lining up with TRBD1. The CDR3 is 16 amino acids. The germline V gene has CDR1 SNHLY and CDR2 FYNNEI. The CDR3: CASREGGIKQFYGYTF. The CDR3 coding sequence is TGTGCCAGCAGGGAAGGGGGCATAAAACAGTTCTATGGCTACACCTTC.